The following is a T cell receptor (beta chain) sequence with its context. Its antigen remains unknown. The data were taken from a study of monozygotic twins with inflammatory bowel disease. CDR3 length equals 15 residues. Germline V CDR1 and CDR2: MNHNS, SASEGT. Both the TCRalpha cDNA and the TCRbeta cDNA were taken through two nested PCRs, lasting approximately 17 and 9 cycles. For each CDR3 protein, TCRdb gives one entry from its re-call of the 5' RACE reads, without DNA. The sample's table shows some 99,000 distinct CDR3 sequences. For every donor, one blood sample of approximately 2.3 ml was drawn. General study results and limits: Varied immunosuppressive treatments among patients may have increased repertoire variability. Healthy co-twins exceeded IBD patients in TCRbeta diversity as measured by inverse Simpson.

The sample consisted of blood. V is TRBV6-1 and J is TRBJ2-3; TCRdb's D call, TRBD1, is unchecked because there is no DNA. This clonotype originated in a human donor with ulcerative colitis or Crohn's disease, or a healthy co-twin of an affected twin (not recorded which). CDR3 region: CASSSLAQGEDTQYF.